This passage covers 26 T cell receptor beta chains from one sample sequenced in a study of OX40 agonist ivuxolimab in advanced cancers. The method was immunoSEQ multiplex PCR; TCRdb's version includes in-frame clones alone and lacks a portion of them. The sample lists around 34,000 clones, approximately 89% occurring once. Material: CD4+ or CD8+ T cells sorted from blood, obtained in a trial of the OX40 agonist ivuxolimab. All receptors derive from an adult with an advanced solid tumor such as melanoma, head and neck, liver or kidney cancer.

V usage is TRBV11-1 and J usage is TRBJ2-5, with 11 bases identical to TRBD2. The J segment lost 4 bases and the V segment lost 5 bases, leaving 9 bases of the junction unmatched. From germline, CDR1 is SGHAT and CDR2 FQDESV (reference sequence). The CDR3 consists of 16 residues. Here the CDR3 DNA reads TGTGCCAGCAGCCCGATAGCGGGAGGGGACGGAGAGACCCAGTACTTC. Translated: CASSPIAGGDGETQYF.

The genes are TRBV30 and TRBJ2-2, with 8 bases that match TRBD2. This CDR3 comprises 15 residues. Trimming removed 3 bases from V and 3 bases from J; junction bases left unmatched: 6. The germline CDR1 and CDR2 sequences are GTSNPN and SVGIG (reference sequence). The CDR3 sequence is CAWRRLAGYTGELFF. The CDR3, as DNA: TGTGCCTGGAGGAGATTAGCGGGGTACACCGGGGAGCTGTTTTTT. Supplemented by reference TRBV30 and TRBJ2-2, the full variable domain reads SQTIHQWPATLVQPVGSPLSLECTVEGTSNPNLYWYRQAAGRGLQLLFYSVGIGQISSEVPQNLSASRPQDRQFILSSKKLLLSDSGFYLCAWRRLAGYTGELFFGEGSRLTVL.

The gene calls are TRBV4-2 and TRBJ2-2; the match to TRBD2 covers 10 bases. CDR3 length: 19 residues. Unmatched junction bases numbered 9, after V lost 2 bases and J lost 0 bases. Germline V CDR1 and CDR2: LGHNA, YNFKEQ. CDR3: CASSQTYLAGASNTGELFF. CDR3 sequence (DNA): TGTGCCAGCAGCCAAACCTACCTAGCGGGGGCTTCGAACACCGGGGAGCTGTTTTTT.

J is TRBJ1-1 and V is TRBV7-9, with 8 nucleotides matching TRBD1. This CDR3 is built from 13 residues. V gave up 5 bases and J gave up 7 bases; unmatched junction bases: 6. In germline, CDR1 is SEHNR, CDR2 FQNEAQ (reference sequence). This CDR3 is CASSPGGPIEAFF. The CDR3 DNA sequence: TGTGCCAGCAGCCCAGGGGGCCCAATTGAAGCTTTCTTT.

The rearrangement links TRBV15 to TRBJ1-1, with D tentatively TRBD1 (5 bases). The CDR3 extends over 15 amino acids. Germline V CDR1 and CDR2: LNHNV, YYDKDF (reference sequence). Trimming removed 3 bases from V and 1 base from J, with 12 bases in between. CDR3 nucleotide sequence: TGTGCCACCAGCAGCGTTAATACAGGGAACACTGAAGCTTTCTTT. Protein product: CATSSVNTGNTEAFF.

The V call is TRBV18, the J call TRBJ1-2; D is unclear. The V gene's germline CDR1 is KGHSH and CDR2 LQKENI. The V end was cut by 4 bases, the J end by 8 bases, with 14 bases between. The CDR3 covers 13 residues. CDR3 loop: CASSLGREHGYTF. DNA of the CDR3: TGTGCCAGCTCACTCGGCCGGGAGCACGGCTACACCTTC.

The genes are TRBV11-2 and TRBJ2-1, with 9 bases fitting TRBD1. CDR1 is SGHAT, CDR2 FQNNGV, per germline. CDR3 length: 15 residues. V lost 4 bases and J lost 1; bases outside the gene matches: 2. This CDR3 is CASSSGTGSYNEQFF. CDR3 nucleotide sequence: TGTGCCAGCAGCTCCGGGACAGGGTCCTACAATGAGCAGTTCTTC.

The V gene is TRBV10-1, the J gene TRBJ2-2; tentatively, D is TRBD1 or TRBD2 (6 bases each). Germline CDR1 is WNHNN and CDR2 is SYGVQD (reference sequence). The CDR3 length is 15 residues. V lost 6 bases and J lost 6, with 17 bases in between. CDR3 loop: CASSTGGGRAGELFF. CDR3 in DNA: TGCGCCAGCAGCACCGGAGGGGGAAGGGCCGGGGAGCTGTTTTTT.

CDR3 bases: TGTGCCAGTAGTACCACTTGGACAGCAGAAGCTTTCTTT. This sequence encodes CASSTTWTAEAFF. The chain uses TRBV19 and TRBJ1-1; a possible D gene is TRBD1 (6 bases). CDR1 LNHDA and CDR2 SQIVND come from the germline V gene (reference sequence). The CDR3 has 13 residues. V lost 4 bases, J lost 8 bases, and 14 bases lay in between.

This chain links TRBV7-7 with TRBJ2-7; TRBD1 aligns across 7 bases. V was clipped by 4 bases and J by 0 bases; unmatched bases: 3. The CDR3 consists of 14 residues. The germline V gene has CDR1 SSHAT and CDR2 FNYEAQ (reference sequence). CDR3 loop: CASSSGQNSYEQYF. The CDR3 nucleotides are TGTGCCAGCAGCTCGGGACAGAACTCCTACGAGCAGTACTTC. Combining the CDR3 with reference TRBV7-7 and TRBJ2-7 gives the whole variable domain GAGVSQSPRYKVTKRGQDVTLRCDPISSHATLYWYQQALGQGPEFLTYFNYEAQPDKSGLPSDRFSAERPEGSISTLTIQRTEQRDSAMYRCASSSGQNSYEQYFGPGTRLTVT.

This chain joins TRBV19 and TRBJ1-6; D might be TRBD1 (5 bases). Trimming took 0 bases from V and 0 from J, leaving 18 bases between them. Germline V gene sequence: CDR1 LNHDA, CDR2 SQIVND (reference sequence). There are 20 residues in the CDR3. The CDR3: CASSIDYLGLSGSYNSPLHF. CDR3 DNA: TGTGCCAGTAGTATAGATTACTTGGGACTCTCCGGCTCCTATAATTCACCCCTCCACTTT.

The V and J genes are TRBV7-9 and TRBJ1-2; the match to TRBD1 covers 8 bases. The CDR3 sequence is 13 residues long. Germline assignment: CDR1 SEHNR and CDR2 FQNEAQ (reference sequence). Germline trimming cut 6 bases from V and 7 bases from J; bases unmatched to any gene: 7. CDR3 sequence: CASRSTGDSGYTF. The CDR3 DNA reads TGTGCCAGCAGATCGACAGGGGATAGTGGCTACACCTTC.

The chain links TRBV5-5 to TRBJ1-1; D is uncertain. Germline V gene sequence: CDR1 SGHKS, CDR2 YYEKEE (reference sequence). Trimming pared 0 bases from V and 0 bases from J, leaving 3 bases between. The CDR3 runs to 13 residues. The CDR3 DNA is TGTGCCAGCAGCTTGGGCTTGAACACTGAAGCTTTCTTT. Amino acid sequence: CASSLGLNTEAFF.

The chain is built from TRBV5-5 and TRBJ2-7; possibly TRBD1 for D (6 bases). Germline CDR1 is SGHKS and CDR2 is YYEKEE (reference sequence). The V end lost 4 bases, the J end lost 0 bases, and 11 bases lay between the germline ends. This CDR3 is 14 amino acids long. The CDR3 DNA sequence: TGTGCCAGCAGCAAGCAGGACAGCTCCTACGAGCAGTACTTC. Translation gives CASSKQDSSYEQYF.

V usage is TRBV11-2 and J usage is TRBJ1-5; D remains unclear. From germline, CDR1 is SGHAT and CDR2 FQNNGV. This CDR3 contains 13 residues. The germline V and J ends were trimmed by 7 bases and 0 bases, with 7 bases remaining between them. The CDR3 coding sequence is TGTGCCAGCATGAAGTTTAGCAATCAGCCCCAGCATTTT. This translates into CASMKFSNQPQHF.

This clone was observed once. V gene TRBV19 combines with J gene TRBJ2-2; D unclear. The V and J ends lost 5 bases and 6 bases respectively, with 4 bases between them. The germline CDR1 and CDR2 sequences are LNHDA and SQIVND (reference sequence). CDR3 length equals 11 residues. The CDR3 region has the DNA TGTGCCAGTAGTTGGCCCGGGGAGCTGTTTTTT. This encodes CASSWPGELFF. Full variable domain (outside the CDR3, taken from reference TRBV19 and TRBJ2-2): DGGITQSPKYLFRKEGQNVTLSCEQNLNHDAMYWYRQDPGQGLRLIYYSQIVNDFQKGDIAEGYSVSREKKESFPLTVTSAQKNPTAFYLCASSWPGELFFGEGSRLTVL.

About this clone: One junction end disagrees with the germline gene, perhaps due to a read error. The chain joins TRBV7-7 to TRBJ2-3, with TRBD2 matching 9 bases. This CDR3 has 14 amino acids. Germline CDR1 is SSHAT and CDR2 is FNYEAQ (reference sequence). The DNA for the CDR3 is TGTGCTAGCAGCCCTAGCGGGGGCACAGATACGCAGTATTTT. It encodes CASSPSGGTDTQYF. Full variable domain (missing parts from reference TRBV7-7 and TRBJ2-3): GAGVSQSPRYKVTKRGQDVTLRCDPISSHATLYWYQQALGQGPEFLTYFNYEAQPDKSGLPSDRFSAERPEGSISTLTIQRTEQRDSAMYRCASSPSGGTDTQYFGPGTRLTVL.

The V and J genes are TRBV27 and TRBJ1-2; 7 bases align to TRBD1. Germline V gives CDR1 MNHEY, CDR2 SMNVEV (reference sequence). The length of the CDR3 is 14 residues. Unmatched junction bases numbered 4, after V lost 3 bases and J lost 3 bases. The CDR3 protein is CASSFRTGDYGYTF. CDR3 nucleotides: TGTGCCAGCAGTTTTCGAACAGGGGACTATGGCTACACCTTC.

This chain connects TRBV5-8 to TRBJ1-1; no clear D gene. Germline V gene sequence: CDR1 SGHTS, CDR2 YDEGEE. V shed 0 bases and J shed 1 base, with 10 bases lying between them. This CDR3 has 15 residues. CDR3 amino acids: CASSLGPTWNTEAFF. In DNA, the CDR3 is TGTGCCAGCAGCTTGGGTCCCACATGGAACACTGAAGCTTTCTTT.

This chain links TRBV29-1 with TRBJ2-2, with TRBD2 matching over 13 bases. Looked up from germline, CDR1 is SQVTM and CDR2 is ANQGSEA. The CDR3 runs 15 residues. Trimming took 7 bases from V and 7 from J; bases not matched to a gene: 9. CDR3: CSAATSGRDVGELFF. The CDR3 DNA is TGCAGCGCTGCAACTAGCGGGAGGGATGTCGGGGAGCTGTTTTTT.

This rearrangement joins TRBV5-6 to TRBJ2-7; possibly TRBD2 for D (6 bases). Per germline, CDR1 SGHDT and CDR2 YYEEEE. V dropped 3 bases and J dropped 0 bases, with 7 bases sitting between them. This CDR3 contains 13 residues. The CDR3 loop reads CASSSGLSYEQYF. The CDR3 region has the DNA TGTGCCAGCAGCTCGGGACTCTCCTACGAGCAGTACTTC.

Written as DNA, the CDR3 is TGTGCCAGCAGCTTGAGCGGGGTAAATTACAATGAGCAGTTCTTC. It translates to CASSLSGVNYNEQFF. The J gene is TRBJ2-1, the V gene TRBV7-2; TRBD2 matches 7 bases. The CDR3 is 15 residues long. CDR1 is SGHTA, CDR2 FQGNSA, per germline. With 3 bases clipped from V and 4 bases from J, the junction kept 6 bases outside the gene matches.

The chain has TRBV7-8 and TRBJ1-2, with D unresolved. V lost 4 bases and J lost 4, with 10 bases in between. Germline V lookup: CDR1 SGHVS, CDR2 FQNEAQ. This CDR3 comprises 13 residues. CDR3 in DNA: TGTGCCAGCAGCTCGCAGGAAATCTATGGCTACACCTTC. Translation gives CASSSQEIYGYTF.

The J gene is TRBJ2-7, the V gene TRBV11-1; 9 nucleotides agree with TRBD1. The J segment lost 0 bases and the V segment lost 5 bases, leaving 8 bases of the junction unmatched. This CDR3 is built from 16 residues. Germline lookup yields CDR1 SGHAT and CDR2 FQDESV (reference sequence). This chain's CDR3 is CASSLDRGHSSYEQYF. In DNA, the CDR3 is TGTGCCAGCAGCCTGGACAGGGGTCATAGCTCCTACGAGCAGTACTTC.

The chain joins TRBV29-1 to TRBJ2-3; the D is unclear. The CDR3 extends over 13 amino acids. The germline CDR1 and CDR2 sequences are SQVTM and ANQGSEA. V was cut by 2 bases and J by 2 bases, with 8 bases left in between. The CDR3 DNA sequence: TGCAGCGTTGAATTTGGGAACACAGATACGCAGTATTTT. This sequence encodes CSVEFGNTDTQYF.

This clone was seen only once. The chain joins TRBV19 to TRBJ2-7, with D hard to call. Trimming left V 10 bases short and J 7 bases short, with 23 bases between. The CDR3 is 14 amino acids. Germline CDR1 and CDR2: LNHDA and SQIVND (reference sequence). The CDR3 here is CATRYTKTIGEQYF. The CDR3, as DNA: TGTGCCACGAGATATACTAAAACAATTGGGGAGCAGTACTTC.